This is a list of T cell receptor beta chains from one sample in a study of response to subunit inactivated influenza vaccine. TCRdb reprocessed the RT-PCR reads with MiXCR, giving one entry per CDR3 protein. The sample lists about 540,000 distinct CDR3 sequences, around 13% occurring once. The sample in question was PBMCs from blood, obtained 11 to 12 days after vaccination. All receptors come from a man in his fifties or sixties who received an inactivated influenza vaccine. Both conserved end residues are trimmed from each CDR3. The order of the fields is V gene, J gene, D gene, CDR3 protein. D genes are given only for firm matches.

>TRBV7-7|TRBJ2-1|.
ASSLAPGNEQF
>TRBV20-1|TRBJ2-7|.
SATRGGSGDEQY
>TRBV15|TRBJ1-6|.
PTSARTASSYNSPLH
>TRBV2|TRBJ2-7|.
ASSDRTSYEQY
>TRBV6-5|TRBJ2-7|TRBD1
ASSSLLTGRQEQY
>TRBV4-1|TRBJ2-4|.
ASSLGPPRTKNIQY
>TRBV4-1|TRBJ2-7|.
ASSQVWGRSSYEQY
>TRBV29-1|TRBJ2-5|.
SVVPVYQETQY
>TRBV7-8|TRBJ2-2|.
ASSLFSGVSTGELF
>TRBV29-1|TRBJ1-2|.
SVEEDSPHYGYT
>TRBV5-1|TRBJ2-6|.
ASSLGGSGANVLT
>TRBV7-9|TRBJ2-5|TRBD2
ASSYPRGGSQETQY
>TRBV24-1|TRBJ2-2|.
ATSDTRQTGELF
>TRBV29-1|TRBJ1-2|TRBD1
SVEPLRTGGGYT